A selection of T cell receptor beta chains follows, all from one sample in a study of CD8 T cells in ankylosing spondylitis. Each CDR3 protein gets one entry after TCRdb re-called the 5' RACE reads with MiXCR. Among about 480,000 distinct CDR3 sequences listed, 17% were seen once. Sequenced: blood, either unsorted or a sorted T cell fraction (not recorded which). The receptors shown here come from a male donor with ankylosing spondylitis. Both conserved end residues are part of each CDR3. Fields, in order: clone size, V gene, J gene, D gene, CDR3 protein, CDR3 DNA. The D gene is left open where the match is weak. Clone sizes are given selectively: once, few, many, or a class where the clone is expanded.

.	TRBV4-1	TRBJ1-2	TRBD1	CASSRGDRVYGYTF	TGCGCCAGCAGCCGGGGCGACAGGGTCTATGGCTACACCTTC
few	TRBV5-1	TRBJ2-1	.	CASSTPASDGRGGGNEQFF	TGCGCCAGCAGCACACCTGCCTCGGACGGGCGGGGAGGGGGCAATGAGCAGTTCTTC
many	TRBV5-1	TRBJ2-2	.	CASSQGVRVIPELFF	TGCGCCAGCAGCCAGGGAGTTCGTGTGATTCCGGAGCTGTTTTTT
few	TRBV10-2	TRBJ2-7	TRBD1	CASSESKTGREQYF	TGCGCCAGCAGTGAGTCGAAGACAGGGCGCGAGCAGTACTTC
.	TRBV7-2	TRBJ2-1	TRBD2	CASSFGLAGAAGEQFF	TGTGCCAGCAGCTTCGGACTAGCGGGGGCTGCTGGTGAGCAGTTCTTC
.	TRBV6-5	TRBJ2-1	.	CASSYSNGRANEQFF	TGTGCCAGCAGTTACTCTAACGGGAGAGCTAATGAGCAGTTCTTC
few	TRBV10-3	TRBJ2-3	TRBD2	CAISPRAGVGTDTQYF	TGTGCCATCAGTCCTCGCGCGGGGGTGGGTACAGATACGCAGTATTTT
few	TRBV11-2	TRBJ2-3	TRBD2	CASSLSGGISTDTQYF	TGTGCCAGCAGCTTATCCGGGGGGATTAGCACAGATACGCAGTATTTT
.	TRBV20-1	TRBJ2-4	TRBD1	CSARGSGTGGAKNIQYF	TGCAGTGCTAGAGGATCGGGGACAGGGGGAGCCAAAAACATTCAGTACTTC
.	TRBV6-5	TRBJ2-1	TRBD2	CASSYSTRAGAYNEQFF	TGTGCCAGCAGTTACTCGACTCGGGCGGGAGCCTACAATGAGCAGTTCTTC
.	TRBV6-2/TRBV6-3	TRBJ2-7	TRBD1	CASSSRQGPGPIYEQYF	TGTGCCAGCAGTTCTCGACAGGGCCCTGGACCAATATACGAGCAGTACTTC
.	TRBV28	TRBJ2-7	TRBD1	CASSTTGGLTYEQYF	TGTGCCAGCAGTACGACAGGGGGACTCACCTACGAGCAGTACTTC
.	TRBV20-1	TRBJ2-1	TRBD2	CSASPGTSGNNEQFF	TGCAGTGCTAGCCCCGGGACTAGCGGAAACAATGAGCAGTTCTTC
.	TRBV5-8	TRBJ2-1	.	CASSLAINEQFF	TGTGCCAGCAGCTTGGCGATCAATGAGCAGTTCTTC
.	TRBV20-1	TRBJ1-1	.	CSATDRNTEAFF	TGCAGTGCCACGGACAGGAACACTGAAGCTTTCTTT
many	TRBV6-5	TRBJ1-2	TRBD1	CASSYSGQGGYGYTF	TGTGCCAGCAGTTATTCGGGACAGGGTGGCTATGGCTACACCTTC
few	TRBV7-8	TRBJ2-2	TRBD2	CASSSQRERGTGELFF	TGTGCCAGCAGCTCCCAGCGGGAGCGCGGCACCGGGGAGCTGTTTTTT
.	TRBV5-5	TRBJ2-7	TRBD2	CASSLGLAGDLYEQYF	TGTGCCAGCAGCTTGGGTCTAGCGGGAGATCTCTACGAGCAGTACTTC
few	TRBV6-2/TRBV6-3	TRBJ2-7	TRBD1	CASRIPGQTYEQYF	TGTGCCAGCAGGATTCCGGGACAGACCTACGAGCAGTACTTC
few	TRBV30	TRBJ1-1	.	CAWGPRPGTEAFF	TGTGCCTGGGGACCCAGGCCGGGCACTGAAGCTTTCTTT
.	TRBV15	TRBJ2-7	.	CATSPPGSRYEQYF	TGTGCCACCAGCCCTCCCGGGAGTCGGTACGAGCAGTACTTC
.	TRBV20-1	TRBJ2-5	.	CSARDEGGTQYF	TGCAGTGCTAGAGATGAGGGGGGGACCCAGTACTTC
few	TRBV7-2	TRBJ2-5	.	CASSLVRASEGPETQYF	TGTGCCAGCAGCTTAGTTAGGGCTAGCGAAGGGCCAGAGACCCAGTACTTC
few	TRBV5-1	TRBJ2-1	.	CASSLYQGPYNEQFF	TGCGCCAGCAGCCTATACCAAGGGCCCTACAATGAGCAGTTCTTC
.	TRBV5-1	TRBJ2-3	TRBD2	CASRAGEFTDTQYF	TGCGCCAGCAGAGCGGGAGAATTCACAGATACGCAGTATTTT
many	TRBV12-3/TRBV12-4	TRBJ2-4	TRBD1	CASSPPGTGGNIQYF	TGTGCCAGCAGTCCCCCGGGGACAGGGGGTAACATTCAGTACTTC
.	TRBV10-3	TRBJ1-2	TRBD1	CAISDVRDRGFGYGYTF	TGTGCCATCAGTGACGTACGGGACAGGGGGTTTGGCTATGGCTACACCTTC
few	TRBV7-3	TRBJ2-7	.	CASSSRPSGDRAEQYF	TGTGCCAGCAGCTCCCGACCGTCAGGGGATCGCGCCGAGCAGTACTTC
many	TRBV20-1	TRBJ2-1	TRBD2	CSATAPIAGGTRSEQFF	TGCAGTGCTACCGCCCCCATAGCGGGGGGTACCAGGAGTGAGCAGTTCTTC
few	TRBV4-1	TRBJ1-3	.	CASSQDEGTGNTIYF	TGCGCCAGCAGCCAAGATGAAGGGACTGGAAACACCATATATTTT
.	TRBV5-1	TRBJ1-6	.	CASSLEFNSPLHF	TGCGCCAGCAGCTTGGAGTTTAATTCACCCCTCCACTTT
many	TRBV11-2	TRBJ2-2	.	CASSRGAGELFF	TGTGCCAGCAGTCGAGGAGCCGGGGAGCTGTTTTTT
.	TRBV11-2	TRBJ1-2	.	CASSSQGNGYTF	TGTGCCAGCAGCTCACAGGGAAACGGCTACACCTTC
few	TRBV20-1	TRBJ2-2	.	CSARRSGARNTGELFF	TGCAGTGCTAGAAGGTCCGGGGCACGGAACACCGGGGAGCTGTTTTTT
few	TRBV12-3/TRBV12-4	TRBJ2-5	TRBD2	CASSWTSGGVIETQYF	TGTGCCAGCAGTTGGACTAGCGGGGGGGTTATTGAGACCCAGTACTTC
few	TRBV7-2	TRBJ1-2	TRBD1	CASSPRQGKGYGYTF	TGTGCCAGCAGCCCTCGACAGGGGAAGGGCTATGGCTACACCTTC
.	TRBV20-1	TRBJ2-7	TRBD2	CSARGLAGEHEQYF	TGCAGTGCTAGGGGCCTAGCGGGAGAACACGAGCAGTACTTC
few	TRBV6-1	TRBJ2-5	.	CASTPPGGTQYF	TGTGCCAGCACCCCCCCCGGAGGGACCCAGTACTTC
.	TRBV29-1	TRBJ2-3	.	CSVLPHTDTQYF	TGCAGCGTTTTGCCCCACACAGATACGCAGTATTTT
many	TRBV15	TRBJ2-7	.	CATSRGGQGSYEQYF	TGTGCCACCAGCAGAGGGGGGCAGGGCTCCTACGAGCAGTACTTC
.	TRBV5-1	TRBJ1-2	TRBD1	CASSLGDSHYGYTF	TGCGCCAGCAGCTTGGGGGACAGCCACTATGGCTACACCTTC
few	TRBV4-3	TRBJ2-2	.	CASSQDHQGQGTGELFF	TGCGCCAGCAGCCAAGATCACCAGGGCCAGGGGACCGGGGAGCTGTTTTTT
few	TRBV2	TRBJ2-7	.	CASSPGAPKGEQYF	TGTGCCAGCAGTCCGGGCGCCCCTAAGGGCGAGCAGTACTTC
many	TRBV12-3/TRBV12-4	TRBJ2-7	.	CASRGSSYEQYF	TGTGCCAGCAGGGGGTCCTCCTACGAGCAGTACTTC
.	TRBV12-3/TRBV12-4	TRBJ1-3	TRBD1	CASSFAQGASGNTIYF	TGTGCCAGCAGTTTTGCCCAGGGGGCCTCTGGAAACACCATATATTTT
.	TRBV7-9	TRBJ2-1	TRBD2	CASSLGGTRSGEQFF	TGTGCCAGCAGCTTAGGGGGGACTAGGTCAGGCGAGCAGTTCTTC
.	TRBV12-3/TRBV12-4	TRBJ2-1	.	CASRTPGLPPYNEQFF	TGTGCCAGCAGAACACCGGGACTTCCACCTTACAATGAGCAGTTCTTC
few	TRBV5-1	TRBJ1-2	TRBD1	CASSPDRGAGYGYTF	TGCGCCAGCAGCCCCGACAGGGGTGCGGGCTATGGCTACACCTTC
many	TRBV5-1	TRBJ2-3	TRBD1	CASSSGQSTDTQYF	TGCGCCAGCAGCTCGGGACAGAGCACAGATACGCAGTATTTT
.	TRBV2	TRBJ1-1	TRBD1	CASTAGVGQGPEAFF	TGTGCCAGCACGGCGGGCGTAGGACAGGGGCCGGAAGCTTTCTTT